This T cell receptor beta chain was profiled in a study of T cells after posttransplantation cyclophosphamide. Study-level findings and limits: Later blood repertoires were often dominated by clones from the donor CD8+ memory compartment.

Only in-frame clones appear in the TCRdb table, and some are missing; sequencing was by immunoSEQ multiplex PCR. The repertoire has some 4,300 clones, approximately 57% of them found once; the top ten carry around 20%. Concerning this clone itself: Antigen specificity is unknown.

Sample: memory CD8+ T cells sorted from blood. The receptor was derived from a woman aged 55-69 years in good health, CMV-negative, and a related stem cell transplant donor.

In DNA form, the CDR3 reads TGTGCCAGCAGCTTATGGCCAGCTGAAGCTTTCTTT. It codes for CASSLWPAEAFF. The chain uses TRBV7-3 and TRBJ1-1; D is uncertain. The CDR3 is 12 amino acids. Trimming shortened V by 2 bases and J by 6 bases, and 7 bases separated the two germline ends. Per germline, CDR1 SGHTA and CDR2 FQGTGA.